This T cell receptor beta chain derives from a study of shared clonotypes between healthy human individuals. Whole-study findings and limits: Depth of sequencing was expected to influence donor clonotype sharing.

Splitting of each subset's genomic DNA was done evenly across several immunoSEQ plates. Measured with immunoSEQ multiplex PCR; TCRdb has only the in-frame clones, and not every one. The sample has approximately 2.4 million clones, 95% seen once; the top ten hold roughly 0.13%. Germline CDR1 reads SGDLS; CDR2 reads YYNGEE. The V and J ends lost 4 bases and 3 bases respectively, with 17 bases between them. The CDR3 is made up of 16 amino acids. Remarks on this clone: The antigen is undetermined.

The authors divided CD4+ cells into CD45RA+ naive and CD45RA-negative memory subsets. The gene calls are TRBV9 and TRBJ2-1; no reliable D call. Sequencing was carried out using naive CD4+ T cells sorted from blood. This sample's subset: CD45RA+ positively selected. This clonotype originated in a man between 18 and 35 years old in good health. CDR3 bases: TGTGCCAGCAGCCCCTGGCTAGGAGAGGTCTACAATGAGCAGTTCTTC. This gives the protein CASSPWLGEVYNEQFF.